These T cell receptor beta chains were read from a single sample in a study of early T cells in non-severe SARS-CoV-2 infection. Each CDR3 protein is one row after TCRdb ran MiXCR on the 5' RACE reads. The table lists about 83,000 distinct CDR3 sequences, roughly 13% of them singletons. The sample taken for sequencing was whole blood. The receptor set was obtained from an adult who was a healthcare worker with PCR-confirmed SARS-CoV-2 infection or an uninfected control (not recorded which). CDR3s include the opening cysteine and the closing phenylalanine or tryptophan. Fields, in order: D gene, V gene, clone size, J gene, CDR3 protein, CDR3 DNA. A D gene is named only where the DNA matches it firmly. Expanded clones are given a class, and other clones once, few, many or no size at all.

TRBD2	TRBV12-3/TRBV12-4	many	TRBJ2-1	CASTKRASGGNYNEQFF	TGTGCCAGCACCAAGCGGGCTAGCGGGGGGAACTACAATGAGCAGTTCTTC
NA	TRBV5-1	NA	TRBJ1-1	CASSEQLNTEAFF	TGCGCCAGCAGCGAACAATTGAACACTGAAGCTTTCTTT
NA	TRBV29-1	NA	TRBJ1-5	CSVGGGGNQPQHF	TGCAGCGTTGGTGGGGGGGGCAATCAGCCCCAGCATTTT
TRBD2	TRBV20-1	few	TRBJ2-1	CVVASGPEQFF	TGCGTTGTGGCTAGCGGGCCCGAGCAGTTCTTC
NA	TRBV24-1	once	TRBJ2-3	CAAGSTDTQYF	TGTGCCGCAGGGAGCACAGATACGCAGTATTTT
NA	TRBV5-4	NA	TRBJ2-7	CASSLAPGYEQYF	TGTGCCAGCAGCTTGGCCCCGGGGTACGAGCAGTACTTC
TRBD2	TRBV9	few	TRBJ2-7	CASSVGSGGPYEQYF	TGTGCCAGCAGCGTAGGCAGCGGGGGCCCCTACGAGCAGTACTTC
TRBD1	TRBV7-9	NA	TRBJ1-3	CASSSTGDGNTIYF	TGTGCCAGCAGTTCCACAGGGGATGGAAACACCATATATTTT
NA	TRBV29-1	NA	TRBJ2-5	CTLGARGVPQYF	TGCACCCTGGGGGCGAGGGGAGTTCCCCAGTACTTC
NA	TRBV7-3	NA	TRBJ2-2	CASSLVRGGTGELFF	TGTGCCAGCAGCTTGGTACGGGGAGGCACCGGGGAGCTGTTTTTT